In its sample, the clone carrying this T cell receptor beta chain was seen a few times. This CDR3 contains 13 residues. Trimming stripped 8 bases from V and 6 bases from J, with 14 bases between. Looked up from germline, CDR1 is SEHNR and CDR2 is FQNEAQ (reference sequence). The data were obtained in a study of T cells after yellow fever vaccination. TCRdb reanalysed the 5' RACE reads using MiXCR and keeps one entry per CDR3 protein. The sample contains around 590,000 distinct CDR3 sequences, about 12% of which appear only once. This specimen consisted of PBMCs, obtained on the day of the yellow fever booster vaccination. J is TRBJ1-5 and V is TRBV7-9; the D gene is possibly TRBD1 (6 bases). The TCR was taken from a man aged 30-40 years who received the YFV17D yellow fever vaccine. The CDR3 reads CASHHQGTQPQHF. The CDR3, as DNA: TGTGCCAGCCATCATCAGGGGACTCAGCCCCAGCATTTT.